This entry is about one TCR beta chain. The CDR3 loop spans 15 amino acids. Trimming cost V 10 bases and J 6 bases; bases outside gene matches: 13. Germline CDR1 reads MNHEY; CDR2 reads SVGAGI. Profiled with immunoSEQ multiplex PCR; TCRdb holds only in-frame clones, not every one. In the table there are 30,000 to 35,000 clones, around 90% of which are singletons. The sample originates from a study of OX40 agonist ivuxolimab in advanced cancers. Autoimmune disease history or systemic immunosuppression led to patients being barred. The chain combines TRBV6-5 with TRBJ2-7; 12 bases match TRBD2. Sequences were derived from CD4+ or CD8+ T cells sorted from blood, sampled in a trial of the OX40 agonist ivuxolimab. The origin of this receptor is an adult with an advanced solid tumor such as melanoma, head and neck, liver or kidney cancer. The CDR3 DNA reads TGTGCCACCCAAATAACCGAGACTAGCGGGAGCGAGCAGTACTTC. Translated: CATQITETSGSEQYF.